The clone carrying this TCR beta chain came up a few times. Original methodology: Researchers report that nucleated cell counts were estimated from reference gene primer amplification. Clones were sequenced by immunoSEQ multiplex PCR, and TCRdb holds only the in-frame ones, with some missing. V, J and clone size are those of that table, while D and trimming were read from the DNA. The repertoire includes about 240,000 clones, around 90% of them detected once, and around 7.8% sits in the top ten. V lost 3 bases and J lost 1, with 15 bases in between. Germline lookup yields CDR1 GTSNPN and CDR2 SVGIG (reference sequence). The CDR3 is 16 amino acids. The data were taken from a study of blood T cell repertoires in COVID-19. Whole-study context: COVID-19 samples collected from the United States, Italy and Spain covered acute and convalescent phases. Nucleic acid was either cDNA or gDNA, and it came from T cells, B-cell-depleted T cells, or PBMCs.

The chain uses TRBV30 and TRBJ2-2; D remains ambiguous. The material sequenced was peripheral blood. This sequence was found in a man in his fifties or sixties who had recovered from COVID-19. The chain's CDR3 is CAWSPKAALNTGELFF. The CDR3 region has the DNA TGTGCCTGGAGCCCTAAGGCGGCCTTGAACACCGGGGAGCTGTTTTTT.